This TCR beta chain was identified in a study of T cell responses to AZD1222 COVID-19 vaccine. General observations from the study: The donor cohort was predominantly white British with a female majority, and clonal diversity may have been underestimated. When two AZD1222 doses had been given, Spike-specific TCR breadth and depth rose.

On this clone itself: As yet, its antigen is unknown.

Generated by immunoSEQ multiplex PCR, the TCRdb table keeps only in-frame clones and is missing some. The profile shows 70,000 or so clones, approximately 90% of them singletons. The length of the CDR3 is 13 residues. Germline lookup yields CDR1 MNHEY and CDR2 SVGEGT. V was trimmed by 0 bases and J by 7 bases, leaving 10 bases between them. This rearrangement joins TRBV6-2 or TRBV6-3 to TRBJ2-7; a possible D gene is TRBD2 (5 bases). The TCR sequence derives from an adult in good health. The input for sequencing was peripheral blood, taken on day 0 of AZD1222 vaccination. The CDR3 DNA reads TGTGCCAGCAGTTACTCCACTAGGCGGGAGCAGTACTTC. Amino acids: CASSYSTRREQYF.